This TCR beta chain was sequenced during a study of T cells in Graves' hyperthyroidism and ophthalmopathy. General study points: A 13 V-J signature model discriminated ophthalmopathy versus stable hyperthyroidism.

Ten or more counts support this clonotype. Its matching antigen is unknown. The CDR3 length is 15 residues. V shed 0 bases and J shed 6 bases, with 15 bases lying between them. CDR1 and CDR2 (germline): MNHEY, SVGAGI. Based on clinical symptoms, serum thyroxine and TRAb, thyroid ultrasound and orbital computed tomography, diagnoses were reached. Amplified TCR beta CDR3 regions came from RNA transcripts. The HTBI primer set served for first-round RT-PCR of the TCR CDR3. TCRdb re-called the multiplex PCR reads with MiXCR, one entry per CDR3 protein. This table holds 80,000 to 100,000 distinct CDR3 sequences, around 42% found once.

The sequence was obtained from a woman in her 30s with Graves' hyperthyroidism. The J gene is TRBJ2-7, the V gene TRBV6-5; no firm D call. The material sequenced was peripheral blood or thyroid tissue (not recorded which). CDR3 DNA: TGTGCCAGCAGTTACTCGAGTGATTACGAGATCGAGCAGTACTTC. Encoded protein: CASSYSSDYEIEQYF.